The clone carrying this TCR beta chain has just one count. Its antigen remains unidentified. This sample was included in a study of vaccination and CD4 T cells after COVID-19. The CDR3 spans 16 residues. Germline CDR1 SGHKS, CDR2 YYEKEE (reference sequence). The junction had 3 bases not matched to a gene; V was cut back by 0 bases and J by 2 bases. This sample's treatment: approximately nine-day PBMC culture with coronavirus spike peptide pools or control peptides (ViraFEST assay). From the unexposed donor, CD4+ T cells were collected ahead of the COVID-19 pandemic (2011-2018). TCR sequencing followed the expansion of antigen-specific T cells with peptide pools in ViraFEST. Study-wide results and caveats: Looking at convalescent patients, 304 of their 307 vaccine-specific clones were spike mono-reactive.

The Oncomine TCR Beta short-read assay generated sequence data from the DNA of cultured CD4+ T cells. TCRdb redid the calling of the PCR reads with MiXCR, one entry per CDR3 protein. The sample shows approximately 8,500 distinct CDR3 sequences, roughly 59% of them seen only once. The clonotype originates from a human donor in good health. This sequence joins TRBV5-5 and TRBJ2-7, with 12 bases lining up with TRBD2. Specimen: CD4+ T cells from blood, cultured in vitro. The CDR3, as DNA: TGTGCCAGCAGCTTGGCCGGACTAGCGGGAACCTACGAGCAGTACTTC. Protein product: CASSLAGLAGTYEQYF.